This T cell receptor (beta chain) comes out of a study of T cells in narcolepsy. Study-wide context: Enrolled donors included narcolepsy type 1 or type 2 patients and healthy controls. Study-level points and caveats: HCRT-specific and TRIB2-specific autoreactive clonotypes appeared among same-patient CSF and blood CD4+ clonotypes.

J lost 1 base, V lost 3 bases, and 2 bases had no gene match. Germline assignment: CDR1 MNHEY and CDR2 SMNVEV (reference sequence). The CDR3 totals 15 residues. This clone was observed a handful of times. The antigen remains undetermined. Here immunoSEQ multiplex PCR was the method, and the copy in TCRdb shows in-frame clones only, minus some. The repertoire has 6,500 to 8,500 clones, roughly 57% of them found once; the top ten carry over 20%. The sequencing input was CD45RA- memory CD8+ T cells from PBMCs. This TCR came from a human donor with narcolepsy. The rearrangement links TRBV27 to TRBJ2-3; 9 bases agree with TRBD2. CDR3 sequence reads: CASSLAGGRTDTQYF. The CDR3 DNA follows: TGTGCCAGCAGTTTGGCGGGGGGGCGCACAGATACGCAGTATTTT.